This TCR beta chain was documented in a study of T-cell reconstitution after alpha-beta-depleted transplantation in children. For TCRbeta, the library was prepared with unique molecular identifiers. TCRdb recomputed calls from the PCR reads with MiXCR, one row per CDR3 protein. Of over 150,000 distinct CDR3 sequences listed, about 15% are singletons. The CDR3 runs to 14 residues. Looked up from germline, CDR1 is SGHRS and CDR2 is YFSETQ. V shed 4 bases and J shed 7 bases, with 18 bases lying between them. Many counts were recorded for this clonotype. The sample in question was PBMCs from the stem cell graft donor, obtained from the stem cell graft. This sequence was found in a human donor who donated a stem cell graft to a child with acute lymphoblastic leukemia. The chain links TRBV5-1 to TRBJ2-7; D gene unclear. The CDR3 DNA is TGCGCCAGCAGCCCGGATCTAGGGCGAGAAGAGCAGTACTTC. Protein product: CASSPDLGREEQYF.